The 13 T cell receptor beta chains presented below share a single source sample, sequenced in a study of cytomegalovirus exposure and HLA in healthy donors. Primers: 60 Vbeta forward and 13 Jbeta reverse. Method: immunoSEQ multiplex PCR; TCRdb's copy keeps in-frame clones and lacks some. Of about 140,000 clones in the sample, 60% to 85% were seen once. Material for sequencing was PBMCs. These receptors were taken from a man between 18 and 29 years old in good health and CMV-seronegative.

The genes are TRBV30 and TRBJ1-2; 7 bases match TRBD1. CDR1 and CDR2 (germline): GTSNPN, SVGIG (reference sequence). Trimming took 8 bases from V and 3 from J; bases not matched to a gene: 9. This CDR3 contains 13 residues. CDR3 in DNA: TGTGCCGGGATGACAGGGAGTGACTATGGCTACACCTTC. Amino acids: CAGMTGSDYGYTF. Complete variable domain (other parts from reference TRBV30 and TRBJ1-2): SQTIHQWPATLVQPVGSPLSLECTVEGTSNPNLYWYRQAAGRGLQLLFYSVGIGQISSEVPQNLSASRPQDRQFILSSKKLLLSDSGFYLCAGMTGSDYGYTFGSGTRLTVV.

As to this clone: The germline gene is not matched at one end of the junction; a read error may be the cause. The sample holds other DNA sequences that translate to the same CDR3. The V call is TRBV19, the J call TRBJ1-5; D is possibly TRBD1 (5 bases). Germline loops: CDR1 LNHDA, CDR2 SQIVND (reference sequence). The CDR3 extends over 12 amino acids. CDR3 DNA sequence: TGTGCCAGCAGTATTGCAGGGTTCCAACAGCATTTT. This translates into CASSIAGFQQHF. Full variable domain (missing parts from reference TRBV19 and TRBJ1-5): DGGITQSPKYLFRKEGQNVTLSCEQNLNHDAMYWYRQDPGQGLRLIYYSQIVNDFQKGDIAEGYSVSREKKESFPLTVTSAQKNPTAFYLCASSIAGFQQHFGDGTRLSIL.

The rearrangement links TRBV14 to TRBJ1-4; maybe TRBD1 (6 bases). CDR1 and CDR2 from the germline V gene are SGHDN and FVKESK. The CDR3 has 15 residues. V was shortened by 4 bases and J by 1 base, with 10 bases between the two germline ends. CDR3 in DNA: TGTGCCAGCAGCCCACTCAGGGGAACTAATGAAAAACTGTTTTTT. Protein sequence: CASSPLRGTNEKLFF.

This clone occurred once. The CDR3 bases are TGCGCCAGCAGTCTGGGGGGGCCCTACAATGAGCAGTTCTTC. Translation: CASSLGGPYNEQFF. The chain uses TRBV5-1 and TRBJ2-1; D may be TRBD2 (7 bases). CDR3 size: 14 residues. Trimming removed 5 bases from V and 2 bases from J, with 11 bases in between. Looked up from germline, CDR1 is SGHRS and CDR2 is YFSETQ.

V usage is TRBV7-8 and J usage is TRBJ1-6; tentative D call: TRBD1 (6 bases). The CDR3 spans 14 residues. Trimming cost V 6 bases and J 10 bases, with 16 bases left between them. The germline CDR1 and CDR2 sequences are SGHVS and FQNEAQ. The CDR3 bases are TGTGCCAGCAGATCAACAGGGAACGGATCACCCCTCCACTTT. It yields the protein CASRSTGNGSPLHF.

The rearrangement joins TRBV7-9 to TRBJ1-2, with 7 nucleotides matching TRBD1. Germline-derived CDR1 and CDR2 are SEHNR and FQNEAQ (reference sequence). The V gene end was trimmed by 5 bases and the J gene end by 8 bases; junction bases not matched to a gene: 8. This CDR3 is 13 amino acids long. The CDR3 loop reads CASSLTGYEGYTF. The CDR3 DNA is TGTGCCAGCAGCCTGACAGGGTATGAGGGCTACACCTTC.

This clone has a handful of counts. The CDR3 coding sequence is TGTGCCAGCAGTTCCAACGGTCAGCCCCAGCATTTT. Translation: CASSSNGQPQHF. The chain couples TRBV27 to TRBJ1-5; D ambiguous. Trimming cost V 4 bases and J 6 bases, with 7 bases left between them. The length of the CDR3 is 12 residues. Germline lookup yields CDR1 MNHEY and CDR2 SMNVEV (reference sequence).

This clone has just one count. The chain employs TRBV9 and TRBJ1-1, with TRBD1 as a possible D gene (5 bases). V was trimmed by 3 bases and J by 1 base, leaving 10 bases between them. From germline, CDR1 is SGDLS and CDR2 YYNGEE. CDR3 length: 14 residues. CDR3 region: CASSGRVGNTEAFF. CDR3 bases: TGTGCCAGCAGCGGCAGGGTTGGGAACACTGAAGCTTTCTTT.

This clone was seen only a few times. CDR3 in amino acids: CASSQGEENQPQHF. CDR3 bases: TGCGCCAGCAGCCAAGGCGAAGAGAATCAGCCCCAGCATTTT. The rearrangement links TRBV4-1 to TRBJ1-5, with D unresolved. Trimming took off 1 base at V and 4 bases at J, with 8 bases between the two ends. Per germline, CDR1 MGHRA and CDR2 YSYEKL. The CDR3 extends over 14 amino acids.

V usage is TRBV6-6 and J usage is TRBJ1-1; D may be TRBD1 (6 bases). Germline loops: CDR1 MNHNY, CDR2 SVGAGI (reference sequence). Trimming took 10 bases from V and 7 from J, leaving 25 bases between them. The CDR3 sequence is 15 residues long. The CDR3 reads CATHPYEGEEGEAFF. The CDR3, as DNA: TGTGCCACCCACCCGTACGAGGGGGAAGAGGGTGAAGCTTTCTTT.

The J gene is TRBJ2-5, the V gene TRBV20-1; 7 bases agree with TRBD2. The CDR3 length is 11 residues. V lost 0 bases to trimming and J lost 11 bases; unmatched junction nucleotides: 3. Germline CDR1 reads DFQATT; CDR2 reads SNEGSKA (reference sequence). The CDR3, as DNA: TGCAGTGCTAGAGATTCCGGGAGGCAGTACTTC. Translating gives CSARDSGRQYF.

V usage is TRBV19 and J usage is TRBJ2-6, with 8 positions matching TRBD1. Germline-derived CDR1 and CDR2 are LNHDA and SQIVND (reference sequence). The J segment lost 2 bases and the V segment lost 5 bases, leaving 5 bases of the junction unmatched. CDR3 size: 16 residues. The CDR3 nucleotides are TGTGCCAGTAGTCGGGCAGGGGGCGCTGGGGCCAACGTCCTGACTTTC. Amino acids: CASSRAGGAGANVLTF.

This clone has more than one count but fewer than ten. The genes are TRBV6-1 and TRBJ1-6, with 9 bases lining up with TRBD1. The length of the CDR3 is 13 residues. The V segment lost 6 bases and the J segment 9 bases; nucleotides outside the gene matches: 3. CDR1 and CDR2 from the germline V gene are MNHNS and SASEGT. The CDR3 sequence: CASRQGAGSPLHF. The CDR3 nucleotides read TGTGCCAGCAGACAGGGGGCCGGTTCACCCCTCCACTTT.